The 27 T cell receptor beta chains given below trace back to one sample, sequenced in a study of T cell clonality in common variable immunodeficiency. Assay used: immunoSEQ multiplex PCR; TCRdb lists only in-frame clones, some missing. In total the sample includes 40,000 to 45,000 clones, none of them seen once. Sequencing was carried out using peripheral blood mononuclear cells. These receptors were obtained from a person aged 18 to 69 in good health.

Many counts were recorded for this clone. From the germline J gene comes the end of the CDR3, since the read stops 3 residues before it. The rearrangement joins TRBV7-6 to TRBJ2-2; 9 bases map to TRBD2. Germline CDR1 and CDR2: SGHVS and FNYEAQ. The CDR3 length is 16 residues. The V and J ends lost 1 base and 3 bases, in that order; junction bases with no gene match: 3. The CDR3 DNA, read in part, is TGTGCCAGCAGCTTAGAAGCGGGAGGTGACACCGGGGAG. Translation gives CASSLEAGGDTGE. Given in full, the CDR3 is CASSLEAGGDTGELFF.

This clone came up many times. The CDR3 end is not reached by the read, which stops 3 residues before it; the germline J gene fills it in. The chain has TRBV19 and TRBJ1-1; perhaps TRBD1 as D (6 bases). The length of the CDR3 is 13 residues. The V end lost 5 bases, the J end lost 4 bases, and 11 bases lay between the germline ends. The germline CDR1 and CDR2 sequences are LNHDA and SQIVND (reference sequence). The CDR3 bases that were read are TGTGCCAGTAGTCGTGCAGGGGCCACTGAA. Translated: CASSRAGATE. The CDR3 in its entirety is CASSRAGATEAFF.

Ten or more counts support this clone. The CDR3 end is not reached by the read, which stops 3 residues before it; the germline J gene fills it in. The V gene is TRBV7-9, the J gene TRBJ1-3; D is ambiguous. V lost 7 bases and J 4 bases, leaving 5 bases between the germline ends. The CDR3 is 11 residues long. Germline CDR1 reads SEHNR; CDR2 reads FQNEAQ (reference sequence). The sequenced CDR3 bases are TGTGCCAGCAAAAGGGGAAACACC. Amino acid sequence: CASKRGNT. The full CDR3 is CASKRGNTIYF.

This clone was observed at least ten times. The missing CDR3 end, 3 residues past where the read stops, is filled in from the germline J gene. This rearrangement joins TRBV5-4 to TRBJ2-1; TRBD2 aligns across 9 bases. The germline V gene encodes CDR1 SGHNT and CDR2 YYREEE (reference sequence). V shed 4 bases and J 3 bases; nucleotides not matched to a gene: 2. The CDR3 contains 14 residues. The CDR3 bases that were read are TGTGCCAGCAGCGGCGGGGGGGGCTACAATGAG. It is translated as CASSGGGGYNE. The complete CDR3 protein is CASSGGGGYNEQFF.

This clone occurred many times. Incomplete CDR3 DNA: TGCAGTGCTAGGACGGGACAAAATCCCTACGAG. Translation gives CSARTGQNPYE. The entire CDR3 sequence reads CSARTGQNPYEQYF. The chain couples TRBV20-1 to TRBJ2-7, with TRBD1 as a possible D gene (6 bases). The missing CDR3 end, 3 residues past where the read stops, is filled in from the germline J gene. This CDR3 region has 14 residues. Trimming removed 3 bases at V and 2 bases at J, with 14 bases between. Per the germline V gene, CDR1 is DFQATT and CDR2 is SNEGSKA (reference sequence).

This clone was found a few times. The observed sequence ends 3 residues before the CDR3 terminus, with the missing tail filled in from the germline J gene. The gene calls are TRBV7-9 and TRBJ2-5, with 7 nucleotides matching TRBD1. From germline, CDR1 is SEHNR and CDR2 FQNEAQ (reference sequence). V was pared by 5 bases and J by 2 bases, with 8 bases of the junction left unmatched. The CDR3 totals 15 residues. The sequenced CDR3 bases are TGTGCCAGCAGCCGGGGACAGCTACTTCAAGAGACC. This sequence encodes CASSRGQLLQET. The entire CDR3 protein is CASSRGQLLQETQYF. Complete variable domain (other parts from reference TRBV7-9 and TRBJ2-5): DTGVSQNPRHKITKRGQNVTFRCDPISEHNRLYWYRQTLGQGPEFLTYFQNEAQLEKSRLLSDRFSAERPKGSFSTLEIQRTEQGDSAMYLCASSRGQLLQETQYFGPGTRLLVL.

This clone was seen at least ten times. The CDR3 extends 3 residues past the end of the read, so its final part is completed from the germline J gene. V is TRBV20-1 and J is TRBJ2-7; TRBD2 aligns across 8 bases. The CDR3 contains 15 residues. Trimming cost V 0 bases and J 2 bases; bases outside gene matches: 6. CDR1 is DFQATT and CDR2 is SNEGSKA in the germline V gene (reference sequence). CDR3 loop: CSARDSAGVAYEQYF. CDR3 DNA (partial): TGCAGTGCTAGAGATTCAGCGGGAGTCGCCTACGAG.

This clone was observed at least ten times. The sequenced fragment ends 3 residues before the CDR3 boundary, so the rest is inferred from the germline J gene. V gene TRBV29-1 combines with J gene TRBJ2-2; the D gene is possibly TRBD1 (6 bases). This CDR3 contains 14 residues. Trimming took off 1 base at V and 4 bases at J, with 10 bases between the two ends. The germline V gene encodes CDR1 SQVTM and CDR2 ANQGSEA. The part of the CDR3 DNA that was read is TGCAGCGTTGAAGCCGTAGGGGGCACCGGGGAG. Protein sequence: CSVEAVGGTGE. The entire CDR3 reads CSVEAVGGTGELFF.

At least ten counts were recorded for this clone. The DNA ends 3 residues before the CDR3 does, and the rest of the CDR3 is filled in from the germline J gene. The gene calls are TRBV12-3 or TRBV12-4 and TRBJ2-3; the D is unclear. The CDR3 is made up of 12 amino acids. V was pared by 5 bases and J by 6 bases, with 9 bases between. CDR3 amino acids: CASSMGADTQYF. The CDR3 bases that were read are TGTGCCAGCAGTATGGGCGCGGATACG.

The sample holds many counts of this clone. CDR3 bases read: TGCGCCAGCAGACGGACAGAAATGAACACTGAA. Translation gives CASRRTEMNTE. The full CDR3 reads CASRRTEMNTEAFF. The chain employs TRBV4-1 and TRBJ1-1, with a possible D match to TRBD1 (6 bases). The read ends 3 residues shy of where the CDR3 ends; the end is completed using the germline J gene. Trimming left V 6 bases short and J 0 bases short, with 11 bases between. The germline V gene has CDR1 MGHRA and CDR2 YSYEKL. The CDR3 has 14 amino acids.

There are many counts of this clone. The read stops 3 residues short of the end of the CDR3; the missing end is completed from the germline J gene. V gene TRBV9 combines with J gene TRBJ2-6; D ambiguous. CDR1 is SGDLS and CDR2 is YYNGEE in the germline V gene. The V and J ends lost 4 bases and 0 bases respectively, with 5 bases between them. CDR3 length: 14 residues. The part of the CDR3 DNA that was read is TGTGCCAGCAGCCCAGTCTCTGGGGCCAACGTC. Residues: CASSPVSGANV. The whole CDR3 region reads CASSPVSGANVLTF.

This clone was counted at least ten times. The read terminates 3 residues before the CDR3 end, so the remaining end is supplied by the germline J gene. The genes are TRBV7-6 and TRBJ2-3; unclear D gene. This CDR3 is 17 amino acids long. Trimming removed 1 base at V and 1 base at J, with 15 bases between. The V gene's germline CDR1 is SGHVS and CDR2 FNYEAQ. CDR3 DNA (partial): TGTGCCAGCAGCTTAGGGCCAGGCCGAAGTGGCACAGATACG. Its protein is CASSLGPGRSGTDT. Given in full, the CDR3 is CASSLGPGRSGTDTQYF. Combining the CDR3 with reference TRBV7-6 and TRBJ2-3 gives the whole variable domain GAGVSQSPRYKVTKRGQDVALRCDPISGHVSLYWYRQALGQGPEFLTYFNYEAQQDKSGLPNDRFSAERPEGSISTLTIQRTEQRDSAMYRCASSLGPGRSGTDTQYFGPGTRLTVL.

The sample holds a few counts of this clone. At one boundary the junction diverges from the germline segment, which might be a read error. The read ends 3 residues shy of where the CDR3 ends; the end is completed using the germline J gene. Other DNA variants within this sample encode the same CDR3. This chain joins TRBV5-1 and TRBJ2-2; 7 bases match TRBD2. The CDR3 sequence is 15 residues long. The germline CDR1 and CDR2 sequences are SGHRS and YFSETQ. The CDR3 here is CASSLPGLPTGELFF. Incomplete CDR3 DNA: TGTGCCAGCAGCTTACCGGGACTACCTACCGGGGAG.

This clone occurred many times. The read is 3 residues too short to cover the CDR3 end, so that end is filled in from the germline J gene. V gene TRBV20-1 combines with J gene TRBJ2-7; 9 bases line up with TRBD1. The CDR3 spans 12 residues. The germline CDR1 and CDR2 sequences are DFQATT and SNEGSKA (reference sequence). V lost 6 bases and J lost 4; bases outside the gene matches: 4. The CDR3 spells CSATGGVYEQYF. CDR3 DNA (partial): TGCAGTGCCACAGGGGGCGTTTACGAG.

This clone occurred many times. The missing CDR3 end, 3 residues past where the read stops, is filled in from the germline J gene. The chain is built from TRBV20-1 and TRBJ2-7; 8 bases agree with TRBD2. The CDR3 is 15 residues long. The germline V gene encodes CDR1 DFQATT and CDR2 SNEGSKA (reference sequence). The V gene end was trimmed by 6 bases and the J gene end by 4 bases; junction bases not matched to a gene: 14. The CDR3 spells CSALIRGLAEYEQYF. The CDR3 DNA, read in part, is TGCAGTGCCCTCATCAGAGGACTAGCAGAATACGAG.

Many counts were recorded for this clone. The read gets to within 3 residues of the CDR3 end, and the germline J gene fills in the rest. J is TRBJ1-1 and V is TRBV19; 10 bases match TRBD1. The CDR3 loop spans 14 amino acids. Germline CDR1 and CDR2: LNHDA and SQIVND (reference sequence). After removal of 4 bases from V and 5 bases from J, the junction contained 4 bases not matched to a gene. The covered CDR3 bases are TGTGCCAGTAGTAGGGACAGGGGTGAGACTGAA. Amino acid sequence: CASSRDRGETE. The complete CDR3 sequence is CASSRDRGETEAFF.

Many counts were recorded for this clone. The read falls 3 residues short of the CDR3 end, and the missing part is taken from the germline J gene. V gene TRBV20-1 combines with J gene TRBJ1-1; 8 bases agree with TRBD1. This CDR3 has 13 residues. V was clipped by 3 bases and J by 5 bases; unmatched bases: 5. Germline CDR1 is DFQATT and CDR2 is SNEGSKA (reference sequence). CDR3 DNA, as far as it was read: TGCAGTGCTAGGCAGGGGGCGAGAACTGAA. Protein product: CSARQGARTE. The whole CDR3 sequence reads CSARQGARTEAFF.

This clone was observed many times. The read terminates 3 residues ahead of where the CDR3 ends, so the germline J gene completes it. The rearrangement joins TRBV5-1 to TRBJ2-5; 9 bases line up with TRBD2. V was pared by 0 bases and J by 5 bases, with 11 bases of the junction left unmatched. Germline V gives CDR1 SGHRS, CDR2 YFSETQ. This CDR3 is 17 amino acids long. The CDR3 bases that were read are TGCGCCAGCAGCTTGGTCGGGACTAGCAAAGCGGGGGAGACC. Encoded protein: CASSLVGTSKAGET. The CDR3 in its entirety is CASSLVGTSKAGETQYF.

This clone was observed at least ten times. The CDR3 end falls 3 residues outside the read, so it is completed with the germline J gene. V and J are TRBV6-4 and TRBJ2-7; 9 nucleotides agree with TRBD1. Germline lookup yields CDR1 MRHNA and CDR2 SNTAGT. The trim removed 6 bases at V and 6 bases at J, leaving 9 bases unmatched. There are 14 residues in the CDR3. CDR3 loop: CASRNRDREAEQYF. The CDR3 DNA, read in part, is TGTGCCAGCAGGAACCGGGACAGGGAGGCCGAG.

This clone was seen repeatedly, ten times or more. At one of its ends the junction is not consistent with the germline gene, which may arise from a read error. The read is 3 residues too short to cover the CDR3 end, so that end is filled in from the germline J gene. The V and J genes are TRBV4-2 and TRBJ2-3; TRBD2 matches 10 bases. CDR3 size: 15 residues. Germline V gives CDR1 LGHNA, CDR2 YNFKEQ. CDR3 DNA, as far as it was read: TGCGCCAGCAGCCAAGATACTAGCGGGGCAGATACG. Translated, it gives CASSQDTSGADT. The complete CDR3 reads CASSQDTSGADTQYF.

This clone was picked up many times. The read stops 3 residues short of the end of the CDR3; the missing end is completed from the germline J gene. The chain joins TRBV7-3 to TRBJ1-1; 7 bases line up with TRBD1. Germline-derived CDR1 and CDR2 are SGHTA and FQGTGA. The CDR3 length is 13 residues. After removal of 5 bases from V and 4 bases from J, the junction contained 4 bases not matched to a gene. CDR3 amino acids: CASSLTGTTEAFF. CDR3 bases read: TGTGCCAGCAGCCTGACAGGGACCACTGAA.

At least ten counts were recorded for this clone. CDR3 sequence: CASSPPFGGNTEAFF. CDR3 DNA (partial): TGTGCCAGCTCACCACCGTTCGGGGGGAACACTGAA. V usage is TRBV18 and J usage is TRBJ1-1, with a tentative D call TRBD1 (5 bases). The read comes to an end 3 residues before the CDR3 does, leaving the germline J gene to fill in the end. V was pared by 0 bases and J by 1 base, with 9 bases between. CDR1 and CDR2 (germline): KGHSH, LQKENI. The CDR3 runs to 15 residues.

This clone has a count of ten or more. The sequenced fragment ends 3 residues before the CDR3 boundary, so the rest is inferred from the germline J gene. This chain uses TRBV19 with TRBJ1-5; 9 bases are a match to TRBD1. CDR3 length: 17 residues. Germline trimming cut 5 bases from V and 1 base from J; bases unmatched to any gene: 9. Germline V gene data show CDR1 as LNHDA and CDR2 as SQIVND (reference sequence). CDR3 DNA, as far as it was read: TGTGCCAGTAGTCCGACAGGGGGTAGGGACAGCAATCAGCCC. Translation: CASSPTGGRDSNQP. The full CDR3 reads CASSPTGGRDSNQPQHF.

This clone was counted ten times or more. The DNA ends 3 residues before the CDR3 does, and the rest of the CDR3 is filled in from the germline J gene. The rearrangement joins TRBV5-1 to TRBJ2-7; 12 bases are a match to TRBD2. With V trimmed by 4 bases and J by 4 bases, 6 bases remained unmatched. Per germline, CDR1 SGHRS and CDR2 YFSETQ. The CDR3 covers 15 residues. Partial CDR3 DNA: TGCGCCAGCAGCGATAGGACTAGCGGGATATACGAG. It is translated as CASSDRTSGIYE. In full, the CDR3 reads CASSDRTSGIYEQYF. Full variable domain (rest looked up from reference TRBV5-1 and TRBJ2-7): KAGVTQTPRYLIKTRGQQVTLSCSPISGHRSVSWYQQTPGQGLQFLFEYFSETQRNKGNFPGRFSGRQFSNSRSEMNVSTLELGDSALYLCASSDRTSGIYEQYFGPGTRLTVT.

This clone appeared many times. This CDR3 reads CASSLQRGYEQYF. CDR3 bases read: TGTGCCAGCAGCTTACAGCGGGGGTACGAG. V and J are TRBV7-3 and TRBJ2-7; 8 bases map to TRBD2. The CDR3 end lies 3 residues beyond the end of the read and is filled in from the germline J gene. The V gene end was trimmed by 2 bases and the J gene end by 4 bases; junction bases not matched to a gene: 1. Germline V lookup: CDR1 SGHTA, CDR2 FQGTGA. The CDR3 consists of 13 residues.

This clone was seen many times. Read sequence stops 3 residues before the CDR3 end, and the germline J gene provides the missing end. This sequence joins TRBV20-1 and TRBJ1-2; D is ambiguous. Germline V lookup: CDR1 DFQATT, CDR2 SNEGSKA (reference sequence). The CDR3 extends over 12 amino acids. V was pared by 1 base and J by 7 bases, with 10 bases between. The chain's CDR3 is CSARGQRGGYTF. Incomplete CDR3 DNA: TGCAGTGCTAGAGGCCAACGGGGTGGC.

In this sample, this clone turned up a few times. The DNA ends 3 residues before the CDR3 does, and the rest of the CDR3 is filled in from the germline J gene. The chain links TRBV18 to TRBJ2-5; no clear D. CDR3 length: 13 amino acids. The germline V gene encodes CDR1 KGHSH and CDR2 LQKENI. Trimming cost V 3 bases and J 5 bases, with 10 bases left between them. The DNA read from the CDR3 is TGTGCCAGCTCACCTCCCCCCCGGGAGACC. Its protein product is CASSPPPRET. The CDR3 in its entirety is CASSPPPRETQYF.